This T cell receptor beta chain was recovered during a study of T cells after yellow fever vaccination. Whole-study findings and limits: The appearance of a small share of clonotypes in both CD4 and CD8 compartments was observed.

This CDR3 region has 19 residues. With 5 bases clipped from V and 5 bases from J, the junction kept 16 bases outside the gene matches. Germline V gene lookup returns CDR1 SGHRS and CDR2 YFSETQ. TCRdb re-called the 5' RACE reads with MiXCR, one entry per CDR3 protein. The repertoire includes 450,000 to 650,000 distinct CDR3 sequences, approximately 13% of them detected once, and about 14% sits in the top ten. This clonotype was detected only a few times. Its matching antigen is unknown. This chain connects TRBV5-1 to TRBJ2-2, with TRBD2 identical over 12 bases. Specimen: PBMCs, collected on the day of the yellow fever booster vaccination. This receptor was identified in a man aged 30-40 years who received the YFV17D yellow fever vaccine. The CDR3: CASRIRLAGDSLRTGELFF. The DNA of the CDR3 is TGCGCCAGCAGAATCCGACTAGCGGGAGATTCCTTACGGACCGGGGAGCTGTTTTTT.